This note documents a single TCR beta chain sequence. Its antigen is as yet unknown. The data originate from a study of blood T cells in healthy people across ages. Whole-study results and caveats: Diversity estimates drawn from one million T cells were deemed underestimates.

Through a sample-barcoded 5' primer and a J-beta primer mix, a second PCR was run for roughly 6 to 12 cycles. TCRdb re-derived calls from the 5' RACE reads in MiXCR, one entry per CDR3 protein. The sample lists roughly 800,000 distinct CDR3 sequences; more than 45% were seen once. Per germline, CDR1 MNHNY and CDR2 SVGAGI (reference sequence). The germline V and J ends were trimmed by 4 bases and 2 bases, with 20 bases remaining between them. This CDR3 comprises 17 residues. The gene calls are TRBV6-6 and TRBJ2-5; D remains ambiguous. Sequencing was carried out using blood. This sequence was found in a man aged 25 to 45 in good health. CDR3 nucleotides: TGTGCCAGCAGTTCGATCGTGACCCGTCTGCTACAAGAGACCCAGTACTTC. Translating gives CASSSIVTRLLQETQYF.